This T cell receptor beta chain was sequenced for a study of CD8 T cells in Susac syndrome. An amount of RNA that ranged from about 0.45 to 1 ug was reverse transcribed with random hexamers. Each CDR3 protein is one row after TCRdb ran MiXCR on the immunoSEQ multiplex PCR reads. The data contain around 200,000 distinct CDR3 sequences, roughly 95% of them singletons. From germline, CDR1 is MNHEY and CDR2 SVGAGI. CDR3 length: 14 amino acids. With 6 bases removed from V and 0 bases from J, the gap between germline ends came to 6 bases. This clonotype occurred once. The receptor was derived from a human donor with Susac syndrome. This chain joins TRBV6-5 and TRBJ1-6; D is uncertain. The source material was CD4+ T cells from PBMCs. For the CDR3, the DNA is TGTGCCAGCAGATGGGGCTCCTATAATTCACCCCTCCACTTT. This codes for CASRWGSYNSPLHF.